This paragraph covers one T cell receptor beta chain sequence. Antigen unknown. Per the germline V gene, CDR1 is SEHNR and CDR2 is FQNEAQ (reference sequence). CDR3 length: 16 amino acids. J was trimmed by 4 bases and V by 1 base; bases with no gene match: 7. This entry comes from a study of beta chain features in type 1 diabetes. The study reverse transcribed the entire isolated RNA, so it sequenced expressed TCRB transcripts. Some clones are missing from TCRdb's copy, which holds only in-frame ones; the method was immunoSEQ multiplex PCR. The sample consists of almost 350,000 clones, 7% to 10% of them appearing once. The study, taken as a whole, reports: More deletions and fewer insertions at VDJ junctions were seen in type 1 diabetes patients. Researchers report that Type 1 diabetes patients had moderately but significantly shorter TCRB CDR3s across all four CD4+ subsets.

The receptor was isolated from a man aged 30-40 years with type 1 diabetes. This sequence joins TRBV7-9 and TRBJ1-2, with TRBD1 identical over 9 bases. The sample was central memory CD4+ T cells from blood. CDR3 coding DNA: TGTGCCAGCAGCTTAGGCGGACAGGGGTTACCCTATGGCTACACCTTC. Translation gives CASSLGGQGLPYGYTF.